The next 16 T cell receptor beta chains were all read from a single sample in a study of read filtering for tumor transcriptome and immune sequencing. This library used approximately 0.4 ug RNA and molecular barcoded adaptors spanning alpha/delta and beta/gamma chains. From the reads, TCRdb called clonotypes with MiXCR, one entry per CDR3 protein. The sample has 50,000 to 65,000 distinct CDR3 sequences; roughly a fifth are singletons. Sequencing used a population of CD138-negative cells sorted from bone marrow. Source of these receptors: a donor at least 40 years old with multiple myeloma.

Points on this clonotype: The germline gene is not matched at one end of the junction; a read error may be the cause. CDR3 DNA sequence: TGTGCCAGCAGCGGGAGGGGAGAGACCCGGTACTTC. Encoded protein: CASSGRGETRYF. V usage is TRBV5-4 and J usage is TRBJ2-5, with 7 bases matching TRBD2. This CDR3 has 12 residues. Germline CDR1 is SGHNT and CDR2 is YYREEE (reference sequence).

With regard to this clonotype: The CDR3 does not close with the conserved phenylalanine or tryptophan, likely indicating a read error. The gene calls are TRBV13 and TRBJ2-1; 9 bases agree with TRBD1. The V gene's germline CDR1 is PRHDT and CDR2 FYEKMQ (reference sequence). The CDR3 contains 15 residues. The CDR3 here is CACSWGTGIKAWQFY. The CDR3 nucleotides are TGTGCCTGCAGCTGGGGGACAGGGATCAAGGCGTGGCAGTTCTAC.

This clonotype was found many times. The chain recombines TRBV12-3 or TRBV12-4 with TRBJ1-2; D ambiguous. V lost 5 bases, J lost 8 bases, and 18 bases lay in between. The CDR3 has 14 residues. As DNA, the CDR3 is TGTGCCAGCAGTCCTTCCCGGGCCCGAGAAGGCTACACCTTC. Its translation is CASSPSRAREGYTF.

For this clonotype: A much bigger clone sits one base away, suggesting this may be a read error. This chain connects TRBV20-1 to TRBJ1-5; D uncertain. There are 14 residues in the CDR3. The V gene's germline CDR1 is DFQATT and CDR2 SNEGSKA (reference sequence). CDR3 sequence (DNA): TGCAGTGCCAACAATCCAGCGGGGAATCAGCCCCAGCGTTTT. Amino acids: CSANNPAGNQPQRF.

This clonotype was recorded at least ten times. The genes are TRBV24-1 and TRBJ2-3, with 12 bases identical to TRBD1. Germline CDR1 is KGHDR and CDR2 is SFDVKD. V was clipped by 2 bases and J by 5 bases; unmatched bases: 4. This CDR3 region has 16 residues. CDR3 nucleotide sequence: TGTGCCACCAGTGATTCCGGGACAGGGGGCGTAGATACGCAGTATTTT. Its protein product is CATSDSGTGGVDTQYF.

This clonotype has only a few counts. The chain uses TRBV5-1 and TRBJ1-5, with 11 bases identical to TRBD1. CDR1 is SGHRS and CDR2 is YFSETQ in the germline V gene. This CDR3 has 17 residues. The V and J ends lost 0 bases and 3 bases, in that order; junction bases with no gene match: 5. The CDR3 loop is CASSLGGTGGSNQPQHF. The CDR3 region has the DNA TGCGCCAGCAGCTTGGGGGGGACAGGGGGTTCCAATCAGCCCCAGCATTTT.

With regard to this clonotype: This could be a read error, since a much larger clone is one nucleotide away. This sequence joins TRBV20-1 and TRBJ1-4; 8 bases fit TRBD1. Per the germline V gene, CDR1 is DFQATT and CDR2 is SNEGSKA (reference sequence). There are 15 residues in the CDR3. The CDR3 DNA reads TGCAGCGCTGCTCTGGACAGGGCAACTAATGAAAAACTGTTTTTT. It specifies CSAALDRATNEKLFF.

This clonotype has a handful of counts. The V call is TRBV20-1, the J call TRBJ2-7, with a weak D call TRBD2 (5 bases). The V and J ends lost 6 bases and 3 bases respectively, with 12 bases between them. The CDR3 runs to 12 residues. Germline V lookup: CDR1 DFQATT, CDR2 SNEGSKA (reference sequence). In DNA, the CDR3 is TGCAGTGCCTATAGGGCGGGCTACGAGCAGTACTTC. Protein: CSAYRAGYEQYF.

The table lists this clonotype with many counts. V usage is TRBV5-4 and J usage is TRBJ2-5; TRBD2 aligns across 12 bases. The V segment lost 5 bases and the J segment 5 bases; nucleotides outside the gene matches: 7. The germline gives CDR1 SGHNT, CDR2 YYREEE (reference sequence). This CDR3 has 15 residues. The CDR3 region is CASRRTSGGPETQYF. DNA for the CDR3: TGTGCCAGCAGGCGTACTAGCGGGGGGCCCGAGACCCAGTACTTC.

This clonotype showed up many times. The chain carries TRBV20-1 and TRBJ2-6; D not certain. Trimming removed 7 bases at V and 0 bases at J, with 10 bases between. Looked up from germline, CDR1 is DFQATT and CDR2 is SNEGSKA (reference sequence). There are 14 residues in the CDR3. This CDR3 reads CSGMAGSGANVLTF. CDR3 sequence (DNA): TGCAGTGGAATGGCAGGCTCTGGGGCCAACGTCCTGACTTTC.

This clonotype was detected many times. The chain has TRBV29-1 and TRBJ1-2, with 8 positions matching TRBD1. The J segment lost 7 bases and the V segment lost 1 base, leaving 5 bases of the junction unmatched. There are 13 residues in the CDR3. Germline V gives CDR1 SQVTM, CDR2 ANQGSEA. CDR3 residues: CSVEGAGGVGYTF. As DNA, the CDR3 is TGCAGCGTTGAAGGTGCAGGGGGCGTTGGCTACACCTTC.

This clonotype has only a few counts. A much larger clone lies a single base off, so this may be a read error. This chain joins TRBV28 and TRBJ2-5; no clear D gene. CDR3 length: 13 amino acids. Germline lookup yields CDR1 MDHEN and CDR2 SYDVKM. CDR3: CAGSLLREETQYF. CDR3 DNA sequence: TGTGCCGGCAGTTTACTACGTGAGGAGACCCAGTACTTC.

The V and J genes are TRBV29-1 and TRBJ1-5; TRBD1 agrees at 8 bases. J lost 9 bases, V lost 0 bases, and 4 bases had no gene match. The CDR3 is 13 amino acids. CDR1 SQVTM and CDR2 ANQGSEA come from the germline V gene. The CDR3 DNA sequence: TGCAGCGTTGAAGACCCTGGACAGGGGCCCCAGCATTTT. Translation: CSVEDPGQGPQHF.

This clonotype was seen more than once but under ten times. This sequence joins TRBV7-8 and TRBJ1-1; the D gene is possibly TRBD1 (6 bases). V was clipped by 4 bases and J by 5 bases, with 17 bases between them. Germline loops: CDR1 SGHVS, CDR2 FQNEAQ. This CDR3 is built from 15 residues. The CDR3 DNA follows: TGTGCCAGCAGCTCGCGGGGGGGCTCAAGTACTGAAGCTTTCTTT. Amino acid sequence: CASSSRGGSSTEAFF. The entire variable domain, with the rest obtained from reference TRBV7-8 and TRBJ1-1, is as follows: GAGVSQSPRYKVAKRGQDVALRCDPISGHVSLFWYQQALGQGPEFLTYFQNEAQLDKSGLPSDRFFAERPEGSVSTLKIQRTQQEDSAVYLCASSSRGGSSTEAFFGQGTRLTVV.

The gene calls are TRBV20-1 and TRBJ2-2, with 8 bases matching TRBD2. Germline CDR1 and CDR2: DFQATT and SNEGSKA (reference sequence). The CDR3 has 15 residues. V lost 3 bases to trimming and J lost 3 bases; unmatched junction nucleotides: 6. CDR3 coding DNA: TGCAGTGCTAGGAGCGGGAGTATGTACACCGGGGAGCTGTTTTTT. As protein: CSARSGSMYTGELFF.

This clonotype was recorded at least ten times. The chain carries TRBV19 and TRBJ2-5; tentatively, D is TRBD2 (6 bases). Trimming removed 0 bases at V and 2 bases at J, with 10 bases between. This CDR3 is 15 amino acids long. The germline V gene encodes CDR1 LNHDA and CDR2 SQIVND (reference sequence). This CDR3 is CASSIESAGQETQYF. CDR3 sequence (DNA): TGTGCCAGTAGTATAGAATCGGCGGGACAAGAGACCCAGTACTTC.